The clone carrying this T cell receptor (beta chain) turned up a few times. Its antigen is unidentified. Trimming left V 7 bases short and J 2 bases short, with 10 bases between. CDR3 length: 13 residues. TCRdb re-called the reads with MiXCR, one entry per CDR3 protein. The repertoire holds some 940,000 distinct CDR3 sequences, roughly 31% seen once, with 13% in the top ten. The data were taken from a study of T cell repertoires in cytomegalovirus infection. Turning to the study itself: Peptides in the study included HLA-C-restricted and HLA-B-restricted CMV epitopes. Public TCR beta signatures were indicative of both CMV infection and a matching HLA type. Points from the study as a whole: The response measured ex vivo was dominated by TCR beta clonotypes (HLA-C-restricted and CMV-specific).

The sample in question was cultured CD8+ T cells from PBMCs, obtained from culture after CMV antigen stimulation. The sequence was obtained from a human donor in good health (CMV status not recorded). Some clones in this sample may be carry-over from other donors' samples. The rearrangement links TRBV12-3 or TRBV12-4 to TRBJ2-3; the D gene is possibly TRBD2 (5 bases). The CDR3 bases are TGTGCCAGCAAACTAGGACCCACAGATACGCAGTATTTT. Protein product: CASKLGPTDTQYF.